This T cell receptor beta chain was recovered during a study of T cells in Graves' hyperthyroidism and ophthalmopathy. The CDR3 is 15 residues long. Germline CDR1 and CDR2: SGHAT and FQNNGV. V was cut by 3 bases and J by 5 bases, with 16 bases left in between. In patients aged 18 to 65, hyperthyroidism was newly diagnosed, with duration under 2 months. From less than 13 ml of fresh peripheral blood, PBMCs were isolated. TCR beta CDR3 sequences were amplified from RNA transcripts. Researchers ran a first-round RT-PCR on the TCR CDR3 using the HTBI primer set. Via MiXCR, TCRdb re-called the multiplex PCR reads, giving one row per CDR3 protein. The sample has a few hundred thousand distinct CDR3 sequences, around 20% seen once; the top ten hold around half.

This chain links TRBV11-2 with TRBJ1-1, with a possible D match to TRBD1 (6 bases). The clonotype comes from a woman aged 50 to 60 with Graves' hyperthyroidism. The sample taken for sequencing was blood. The CDR3 here is CASSLRRGQGTEAFF. DNA for the CDR3: TGTGCCAGCAGCTTGAGGCGGGGGCAAGGTACTGAAGCTTTCTTT.